Below, 31 T cell receptor beta chains from the same sample are listed, as sequenced in a study of a mutant IDH1 vaccine in newly diagnosed glioma. The time point is: baseline, week 1 (first vaccination visit). Documented treatment: pre-vaccination baseline after standard-of-care therapy. Assay: immunoSEQ multiplex PCR; the TCRdb copy retains only in-frame clones and omits some. In the table there are about 98,000 clones, roughly 90% of which are singletons. The sequenced sample was PBMCs, obtained from a glioma patient treated with radiotherapy, temozolomide or both. All receptors come from a woman aged 45-65 years with glioma.

The chain has TRBV27 and TRBJ2-5, with D possibly being TRBD2 (7 bases). Germline CDR1 reads MNHEY; CDR2 reads SMNVEV (reference sequence). The CDR3 spans 13 residues. V lost 6 bases, J lost 5 bases, and 13 bases lay in between. The CDR3 nucleotides read TGTGCCAGCAGGCAAGGGGGGGTGGAGACCCAGTACTTC. Translation: CASRQGGVETQYF.

The chain joins TRBV28 to TRBJ2-7; no clear D gene. CDR3 length equals 13 residues. Between the trimmed V and J ends, which lost 6 bases and 4 bases, there was a span of 13 bases. Germline assignment: CDR1 MDHEN and CDR2 SYDVKM. CDR3 protein: CASSSATEYEQYF. CDR3 nucleotide sequence: TGTGCCAGCAGCTCGGCGACTGAGTACGAGCAGTACTTC.

In nucleotides, the CDR3 is TGTGCCAGCAGCTTGTCGGGGGAAGCCTCCTACGAGCAGTACTTC. Amino acid sequence: CASSLSGEASYEQYF. The chain joins TRBV7-2 to TRBJ2-7; D is perhaps TRBD2 (6 bases). The CDR3 totals 15 residues. CDR1 and CDR2 (germline): SGHTA, FQGNSA. V lost 3 bases and J 0 bases, leaving 12 bases between the germline ends. The complete variable domain, with remaining parts taken from reference TRBV7-2 and TRBJ2-7, reads GAGVSQSPSNKVTEKGKDVELRCDPISGHTALYWYRQSLGQGLEFLIYFQGNSAPDKSGLPSDRFSAERTGGSVSTLTIQRTQQEDSAVYLCASSLSGEASYEQYFGPGTRLTVT.

This chain joins TRBV15 and TRBJ2-1; 13 bases map to TRBD2. Germline lookup yields CDR1 LNHNV and CDR2 YYDKDF (reference sequence). This CDR3 region has 14 residues. The CDR3 region has the DNA TGTGACCTCCGGACTAGCGGGAGATACAATGAGCAGTTCTTC. This sequence encodes CDLRTSGRYNEQFF.

The rearrangement uses TRBV10-3 and TRBJ2-2, with D unclear. Germline loops: CDR1 ENHRY, CDR2 SYGVKD. This CDR3 spans 14 amino acids. Deletions cut 7 bases from V and 6 bases from J, with 15 bases between. The CDR3 reads CAITRTNSAGELFF. In DNA form, the CDR3 reads TGTGCCATCACCCGGACCAATTCGGCCGGGGAGCTGTTTTTT.

This clone appeared once. This chain connects TRBV4-1 to TRBJ2-3, with 9 nucleotides matching TRBD2. V lost 1 base and J lost 2; bases outside the gene matches: 10. The length of the CDR3 is 18 residues. Germline V gene lookup returns CDR1 MGHRA and CDR2 YSYEKL. CDR3 sequence reads: CASSQGRVAGGLTDTQYF. CDR3 DNA sequence: TGCGCCAGCAGCCAAGGGAGGGTGGCGGGAGGGCTCACAGATACGCAGTATTTT.

This chain links TRBV5-5 with TRBJ1-5; no clear D. The germline V gene has CDR1 SGHKS and CDR2 YYEKEE (reference sequence). This CDR3 has 14 amino acids. The V and J ends lost 0 bases and 7 bases respectively, with 11 bases between them. Here the CDR3 DNA reads TGTGCCAGCAGCTTGGAGTCCTACCCGCAGCCCCAGCATTTT. Encoded protein: CASSLESYPQPQHF.

The J gene is TRBJ1-6, the V gene TRBV5-4; maybe TRBD1 (6 bases). The CDR3 contains 14 residues. Germline V gene lookup returns CDR1 SGHNT and CDR2 YYREEE (reference sequence). Trimming removed 1 base from V and 14 bases from J, with 16 bases in between. CDR3 nucleotides: TGTGCCAGCAGCTTGAAGGGGGGTCTTGAAACCCTCCACTTT. This encodes CASSLKGGLETLHF.

The rearrangement links TRBV18 to TRBJ2-7; 7 bases match TRBD2. The germline V gene has CDR1 KGHSH and CDR2 LQKENI. With V trimmed by 7 bases and J by 2 bases, 14 bases remained unmatched. The CDR3 is made up of 16 amino acids. The CDR3 DNA follows: TGTGCCAGCTTAACGGGGGGTTACGGAACAACCTACGAGCAGTACTTC. Translation: CASLTGGYGTTYEQYF.

DNA of the CDR3: TGTGCCAGTAGTATGCAGGGAAGGATTGAGCAGTTCTTC. This translates into CASSMQGRIEQFF. The chain combines TRBV19 with TRBJ2-1; weak D call: TRBD1 (5 bases). V shed 3 bases and J shed 9 bases, with 12 bases lying between them. The CDR3 has 13 residues. CDR1 and CDR2 (germline): LNHDA, SQIVND (reference sequence).

The chain couples TRBV28 to TRBJ1-4; 9 bases match TRBD1. The length of the CDR3 is 14 residues. Per germline, CDR1 MDHEN and CDR2 SYDVKM. With V trimmed by 9 bases and J by 5 bases, 7 bases remained unmatched. The CDR3 DNA follows: TGTGCCAGTCAATGGGGGACAGGGAATGAAAAACTGTTTTTT. This gives the protein CASQWGTGNEKLFF.

The chain has TRBV28 and TRBJ1-2; 11 bases are a match to TRBD1. CDR1 and CDR2 from the germline V gene are MDHEN and SYDVKM. This CDR3 is 14 amino acids long. The trim removed 3 bases at V and 4 bases at J, leaving 1 base unmatched. The CDR3 DNA reads as TGTGCCAGCAGTTTGGGACAGGGGGTCTATGGCTACACCTTC. Amino acids: CASSLGQGVYGYTF.

This chain connects TRBV27 to TRBJ1-2, with D possibly matching TRBD1 (5 bases). The CDR3 has 11 amino acids. Germline assignment: CDR1 MNHEY and CDR2 SMNVEV (reference sequence). The ends were cut back, 6 bases at V and 6 bases at J, with 8 bases in the middle. The CDR3 sequence is CASSQGDGYTF. The CDR3 DNA is TGTGCCAGCAGCCAGGGTGATGGCTACACCTTC.

The chain carries TRBV10-3 and TRBJ2-5; no clear D. V lost 4 bases and J lost 5, with 11 bases in between. Germline V gene lookup returns CDR1 ENHRY and CDR2 SYGVKD. This CDR3 spans 13 amino acids. As DNA, the CDR3 is TGTGCCATCAGTGGACCACATCTTGAGACCCAGTACTTC. Translation: CAISGPHLETQYF.

J is TRBJ2-1 and V is TRBV29-1; no clear D gene. V lost 1 base and J 3 bases, leaving 4 bases between the germline ends. The CDR3 runs to 12 residues. Germline V lookup: CDR1 SQVTM, CDR2 ANQGSEA. The DNA for the CDR3 is TGCAGCGTTGAAGGGAACTACAATGAGCAGTTCTTC. This codes for CSVEGNYNEQFF.

J is TRBJ1-1 and V is TRBV6-1; a possible D gene is TRBD1 (6 bases). V shed 6 bases and J shed 3 bases, with 11 bases lying between them. Per the germline V gene, CDR1 is MNHNS and CDR2 is SASEGT. The CDR3 spans 13 residues. The CDR3 bases are TGTGCCAGCAGAAACAGGGCCGACACTGAAGCTTTCTTT. Encoded protein: CASRNRADTEAFF.

There are a few counts of this clone. The chain uses TRBV5-1 and TRBJ1-1; TRBD1 agrees at 10 bases. The length of the CDR3 is 15 residues. In germline, CDR1 is SGHRS, CDR2 YFSETQ. Unmatched junction bases numbered 3, after V lost 0 bases and J lost 4 bases. In DNA form, the CDR3 reads TGCGCCAGCAGCTTGGGACAGGGGGCACGCACTGAAGCTTTCTTT. Protein: CASSLGQGARTEAFF. The full variable domain, completed using reference TRBV5-1 and TRBJ1-1, is KAGVTQTPRYLIKTRGQQVTLSCSPISGHRSVSWYQQTPGQGLQFLFEYFSETQRNKGNFPGRFSGRQFSNSRSEMNVSTLELGDSALYLCASSLGQGARTEAFFGQGTRLTVV.

The V and J genes are TRBV28 and TRBJ1-5, with D hard to call. In germline, CDR1 is MDHEN, CDR2 SYDVKM. The CDR3 extends over 17 amino acids. V was cut by 5 bases and J by 0 bases, with 17 bases left in between. The CDR3 is CASSPQFADYSNQPQHF. The CDR3 region has the DNA TGTGCCAGCAGTCCACAATTCGCAGACTATAGCAATCAGCCCCAGCATTTT. Variable domain in full (rest from reference TRBV28 and TRBJ1-5): DVKVTQSSRYLVKRTGEKVFLECVQDMDHENMFWYRQDPGLGLRLIYFSYDVKMKEKGDIPEGYSVSREKKERFSLILESASTNQTSMYLCASSPQFADYSNQPQHFGDGTRLSIL.

CDR3 sequence: CASSSTRRFKNIQYF. The CDR3 DNA reads TGTGCCAGCAGTTCCACCCGGAGATTCAAAAACATTCAGTACTTC. V is TRBV28 and J is TRBJ2-4; D not certain. Germline V gives CDR1 MDHEN, CDR2 SYDVKM. V was trimmed by 4 bases and J by 3 bases, leaving 13 bases between them. The length of the CDR3 is 15 residues.

The chain combines TRBV1 with TRBJ2-1; the table names TRBD2, a call not compared with the DNA. TRBV1 is an annotated pseudogene. The CDR3 spans 20 residues. The CDR3 DNA follows: TGCACCAGCAGCCAGGGGGGGGCCGCGGGACTAGCGGGGAACTACAATGAGCAGTTCTTC. Its protein product is CTSSQGGAAGLAGNYNEQFF.

The rearrangement links TRBV7-9 to TRBJ1-2; D gene uncertain. There are 12 residues in the CDR3. CDR1 and CDR2 (germline): SEHNR, FQNEAQ (reference sequence). Trimming cost V 4 bases and J 7 bases, with 10 bases left between them. The DNA of the CDR3 is TGTGCCAGCAGCTCTGGCAGATCTGGCTACACCTTC. Protein: CASSSGRSGYTF.

This clone was counted once. V and J are TRBV5-1 and TRBJ2-2; TRBD2 matches 8 bases. This CDR3 spans 16 amino acids. Germline CDR1 and CDR2: SGHRS and YFSETQ. V gave up 4 bases and J gave up 0 bases; unmatched junction bases: 5. CDR3 residues: CASSPPGLANTGELFF. The CDR3 nucleotides read TGCGCCAGCAGCCCGCCGGGACTAGCGAACACCGGGGAGCTGTTTTTT.

This chain's CDR3 is CAWSVPGLSRYEQYF. Written as DNA, the CDR3 is TGTGCCTGGAGTGTACCTGGACTATCTAGGTACGAGCAGTACTTC. The chain couples TRBV30 to TRBJ2-7, with D perhaps TRBD2 (6 bases). The germline V and J ends were trimmed by 0 bases and 4 bases, with 16 bases remaining between them. The V gene's germline CDR1 is GTSNPN and CDR2 SVGIG (reference sequence). The CDR3 has 15 amino acids.

The CDR3 region has the DNA TGTGCCAGCAGTCCCCTCCGGAATAGCGGGGCCTACGAGCAGTACTTC. It translates to CASSPLRNSGAYEQYF. The chain employs TRBV28 and TRBJ2-7; 8 nucleotides align to TRBD2. This CDR3 is 16 amino acids long. V gave up 5 bases and J gave up 2 bases; unmatched junction bases: 11. The V gene's germline CDR1 is MDHEN and CDR2 SYDVKM. The full variable domain, in which reference TRBV28 and TRBJ2-7 provide the parts outside the CDR3, is DVKVTQSSRYLVKRTGEKVFLECVQDMDHENMFWYRQDPGLGLRLIYFSYDVKMKEKGDIPEGYSVSREKKERFSLILESASTNQTSMYLCASSPLRNSGAYEQYFGPGTRLTVT.

This clone came up a few times. This chain connects TRBV6-5 to TRBJ2-2; maybe TRBD2 (6 bases). The CDR3 contains 14 residues. Germline CDR1 and CDR2: MNHEY and SVGAGI. Trimming left V 0 bases short and J 5 bases short, with 7 bases between. The DNA for the CDR3 is TGTGCCAGCAGTTACTCGGCGGGGACCGGGGAGCTGTTTTTT. As protein: CASSYSAGTGELFF.

This clone was seen a handful of times. This sequence joins TRBV5-1 and TRBJ2-3; D is undetermined. Germline V CDR1 and CDR2: SGHRS, YFSETQ. Trimming stripped 3 bases from V and 0 bases from J, with 14 bases between. CDR3 size: 16 residues. CDR3 bases: TGCGCCAGCAGCTACGATGACTTATATAGCACAGATACGCAGTATTTT. Residues: CASSYDDLYSTDTQYF.

V usage is TRBV7-2 and J usage is TRBJ1-3; possibly TRBD1 for D (6 bases). The CDR3 is made up of 15 amino acids. Germline CDR1 and CDR2: SGHTA and FQGNSA. V dropped 3 bases and J dropped 3 bases, with 12 bases sitting between them. This CDR3 is CASSFLQGLGNTIYF. The CDR3 DNA is TGTGCCAGCAGCTTTCTCCAGGGGCTTGGAAACACCATATATTTT.

CDR3 sequence (DNA): TGTGCCAGTATGGGACAGAGTGGAAACACCATATATTTT. Protein: CASMGQSGNTIYF. The chain has TRBV19 and TRBJ1-3; TRBD1 matches at 7 bases. Germline loops: CDR1 LNHDA, CDR2 SQIVND (reference sequence). CDR3 length: 13 amino acids. With V trimmed by 7 bases and J by 3 bases, 3 bases remained unmatched.

This chain links TRBV27 with TRBJ2-1; a weak D match, TRBD1 (5 bases). CDR1 and CDR2 (germline): MNHEY, SMNVEV (reference sequence). V lost 1 base and J lost 7, with 14 bases in between. CDR3 size: 15 residues. CDR3 sequence reads: CASSLLAGYGNEQFF. For the CDR3, the DNA is TGTGCCAGCAGTTTATTGGCAGGGTACGGTAATGAGCAGTTCTTC.

This chain uses TRBV28 with TRBJ2-1, with TRBD2 matching 12 bases. The germline V gene has CDR1 MDHEN and CDR2 SYDVKM. CDR3 size: 17 residues. V shed 4 bases and J 1 base; nucleotides not matched to a gene: 5. Here the CDR3 DNA reads TGTGCCAGCAGTTCGTGGACTAGCGGGAATTCCTACAATGAGCAGTTCTTC. It is translated as CASSSWTSGNSYNEQFF.

V is TRBV7-9 and J is TRBJ1-2; D is possibly TRBD1 (6 bases). Germline V gives CDR1 SEHNR, CDR2 FQNEAQ (reference sequence). The CDR3 consists of 13 residues. V was pared by 5 bases and J by 6 bases, with 13 bases between. Written as DNA, the CDR3 is TGTGCCAGCAGCCAAACCCAGGGGAATGGCTACACCTTC. Amino acid sequence: CASSQTQGNGYTF.